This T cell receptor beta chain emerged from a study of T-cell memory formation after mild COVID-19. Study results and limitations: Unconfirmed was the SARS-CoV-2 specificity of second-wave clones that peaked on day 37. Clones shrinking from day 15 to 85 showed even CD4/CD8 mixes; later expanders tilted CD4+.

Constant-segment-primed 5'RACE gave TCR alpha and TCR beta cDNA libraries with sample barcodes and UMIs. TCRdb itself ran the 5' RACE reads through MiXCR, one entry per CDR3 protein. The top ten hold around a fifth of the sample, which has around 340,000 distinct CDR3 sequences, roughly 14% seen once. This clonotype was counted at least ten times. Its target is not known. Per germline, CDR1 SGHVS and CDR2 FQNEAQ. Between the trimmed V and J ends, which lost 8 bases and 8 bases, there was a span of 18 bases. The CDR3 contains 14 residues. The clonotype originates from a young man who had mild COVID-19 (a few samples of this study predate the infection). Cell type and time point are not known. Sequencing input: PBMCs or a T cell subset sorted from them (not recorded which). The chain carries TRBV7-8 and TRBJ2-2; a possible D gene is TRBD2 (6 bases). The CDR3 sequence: CASRSRTNVGELFF. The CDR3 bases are TGTGCCAGCCGAAGCCGGACTAACGTGGGGGAGCTGTTTTTT.